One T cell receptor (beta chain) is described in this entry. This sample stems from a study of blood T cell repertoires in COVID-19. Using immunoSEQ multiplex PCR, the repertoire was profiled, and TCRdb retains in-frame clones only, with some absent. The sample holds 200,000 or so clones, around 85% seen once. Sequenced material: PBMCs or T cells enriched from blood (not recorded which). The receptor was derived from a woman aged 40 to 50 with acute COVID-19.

The chain's CDR3 is CASSSGGGVTEAFF. The CDR3 DNA follows: TGTGCCAGCAGCTCGGGAGGGGGGGTTACTGAAGCTTTCTTT. The chain employs TRBV5-4 and TRBJ1-1, with TRBD1 as a possible D gene (6 bases). Germline CDR1 and CDR2: SGHNT and YYREEE (reference sequence). The CDR3 runs 14 residues. Trimming stripped 3 bases from V and 5 bases from J, with 14 bases between.